This record looks at one TCR beta chain sequence and its context. This CDR3 region has 15 residues. CDR1 is SGHRS, CDR2 YFSETQ, per germline. The ends lost 4 bases at V and 8 bases at J; junction bases unmatched: 8. The authors prepared the TCRbeta library with unique molecular identifiers. TCRdb itself ran the PCR reads through MiXCR, one entry per CDR3 protein. The table lists 230,000 or so distinct CDR3 sequences, 9.5% to 15% of them singletons, with approximately 2.4% in the top ten. The data stem from a study of T-cell reconstitution after alpha-beta-depleted transplantation in children. The receptor comes from a human donor who donated a stem cell graft to a child with acute lymphoblastic leukemia. The chain uses TRBV5-1 and TRBJ2-1, with 11 bases that match TRBD1. Here the sequenced sample was PBMCs from the stem cell graft donor, taken from the stem cell graft. As DNA, the CDR3 is TGCGCCAGCAGCAAGGACAGGGGGCAGTCGGATGAGCAGTTCTTC. Encoded protein: CASSKDRGQSDEQFF.